These 5 T cell receptor beta chains were all obtained from the same sample, sequenced in a study of shared clonotypes between healthy human individuals. Clones were sequenced by immunoSEQ multiplex PCR, and TCRdb holds only the in-frame ones, with some missing. The sample lists approximately 500,000 clones; almost 97% were seen once. Sequenced: naive CD4+ T cells sorted from blood. Indicated subset: CD45RA+ positively selected. Source of these receptors: a woman aged 30 to 39 in good health.

CDR3: CASSLGGQGMETQYF. The CDR3, as DNA: TGTGCCAGCAGCTTAGGGGGACAGGGTATGGAGACCCAGTACTTC. The genes are TRBV7-6 and TRBJ2-5, with 9 bases fitting TRBD1. J was trimmed by 5 bases and V by 1 base; bases with no gene match: 5. The CDR3 covers 15 residues. The germline V gene encodes CDR1 SGHVS and CDR2 FNYEAQ.

The chain carries TRBV2 and TRBJ1-2; TRBD1 might be the D (5 bases). Germline V gives CDR1 SNHLY, CDR2 FYNNEI. This CDR3 region has 12 residues. Trimming removed 5 bases at V and 4 bases at J, with 8 bases between. The CDR3 protein is CASSRGVYGYTF. The DNA of the CDR3 is TGTGCCAGCAGTCGGGGGGTCTATGGCTACACCTTC. The complete variable domain, with remaining parts taken from reference TRBV2 and TRBJ1-2, reads EPEVTQTPSHQVTQMGQEVILRCVPISNHLYFYWYRQILGQKVEFLVSFYNNEISEKSEIFDDQFSVERPDGSNFTLKIRSTKLEDSAMYFCASSRGVYGYTFGSGTRLTVV.

The V call is TRBV4-1, the J call TRBJ2-1; 12 bases are a match to TRBD2. V was clipped by 1 base and J by 6 bases; unmatched bases: 4. This CDR3 region has 16 residues. CDR1 and CDR2 from the germline V gene are MGHRA and YSYEKL. The CDR3, as DNA: TGCGCCAGCAGCCAAGTGGGACTAGCGGGTGGCAATGAGCAGTTCTTC. Its protein product is CASSQVGLAGGNEQFF.

V usage is TRBV5-1 and J usage is TRBJ2-1; D may be TRBD1 or TRBD2 (5 bases each). This CDR3 is 14 amino acids long. Germline V gives CDR1 SGHRS, CDR2 YFSETQ. V was pared by 3 bases and J by 4 bases, with 11 bases between. The CDR3: CASSWDGEYNEQFF. The CDR3 nucleotides are TGCGCCAGCAGCTGGGACGGAGAATACAATGAGCAGTTCTTC.

The J gene is TRBJ1-2, the V gene TRBV7-2; no clear D gene. Deletions cut 5 bases from V and 5 bases from J, with 9 bases between. Germline CDR1 reads SGHTA; CDR2 reads FQGNSA. This CDR3 is built from 12 residues. The CDR3 region is CASSRFSYGYTF. The CDR3 nucleotides are TGTGCCAGCAGCAGATTTTCGTATGGCTACACCTTC.